The 20 T cell receptor beta chains below all came from one sample that was sequenced in a study of cytomegalovirus exposure and HLA in healthy donors. The PCR was carried out with 60 Vbeta primers and 13 Jbeta primers. Libraries were prepared by immunoSEQ multiplex PCR; TCRdb keeps only in-frame clonotypes and omits some of them. Found here are under 200,000 clones, more than 70% of them singletons; the top ten hold less than 9.5%. The sequenced sample consisted of PBMCs. These receptors all stem from a woman aged 40 to 50 in good health and CMV-seropositive.

This sequence joins TRBV11-2 and TRBJ2-7; possibly TRBD1 for D (6 bases). The CDR3 length is 15 residues. The ends were cut back, 1 base at V and 0 bases at J, with 10 bases in the middle. The germline gives CDR1 SGHAT, CDR2 FQNNGV. CDR3 in amino acids: CASSLGQASSYEQYF. The CDR3 DNA sequence: TGTGCCAGCAGCTTAGGACAGGCCAGCTCCTACGAGCAGTACTTC.

The genes are TRBV28 and TRBJ2-7; D is possibly TRBD2 (6 bases). The CDR3 contains 14 residues. Per germline, CDR1 MDHEN and CDR2 SYDVKM. Deletions cut 6 bases from V and 2 bases from J, with 14 bases between. The CDR3 here is CASRPHRGTYEQYF. For the CDR3, the DNA is TGTGCCAGCAGACCCCATCGGGGGACCTACGAGCAGTACTTC.

This rearrangement joins TRBV6-5 to TRBJ2-7, with unresolved D. The CDR3 is 13 amino acids. Germline CDR1 reads MNHEY; CDR2 reads SVGAGI. V shed 6 bases and J shed 4 bases, with 13 bases lying between them. Written as DNA, the CDR3 is TGTGCCAGCAGAAGTACAACACCGTACGAGCAGTACTTC. It codes for CASRSTTPYEQYF.

The chain joins TRBV6-1 to TRBJ2-3, with a weak D call TRBD1 (5 bases). From germline, CDR1 is MNHNS and CDR2 SASEGT. CDR3 length equals 12 residues. Trimming took 3 bases from V and 7 from J, leaving 8 bases between them. The CDR3 DNA follows: TGTGCCAGCAGTGAGCAGGGCCATACGCAGTATTTT. Protein product: CASSEQGHTQYF.

V and J are TRBV7-9 and TRBJ1-2; 11 positions match TRBD1. With V trimmed by 7 bases and J by 4 bases, 5 bases remained unmatched. CDR1 and CDR2 from the germline V gene are SEHNR and FQNEAQ (reference sequence). This CDR3 comprises 14 residues. The CDR3 DNA follows: TGTGCCAGCACCTTGGGACAGGGGGGCTATGGCTACACCTTC. This translates into CASTLGQGGYGYTF.

The chain combines TRBV11-2 with TRBJ1-6; the D gene is possibly TRBD1 (5 bases). The CDR3 loop spans 16 amino acids. Per the germline V gene, CDR1 is SGHAT and CDR2 is FQNNGV. Trimming shortened V by 4 bases and J by 9 bases, and 19 bases separated the two germline ends. The CDR3 coding sequence is TGTGCCAGCAGCTCCCAGGGAGGACAAATAGTTTCACCCCTCCACTTT. This encodes CASSSQGGQIVSPLHF.

This rearrangement joins TRBV18 to TRBJ2-7; 9 bases line up with TRBD1. Germline loops: CDR1 KGHSH, CDR2 LQKENI. After removal of 6 bases from V and 4 bases from J, the junction contained 10 bases not matched to a gene. The CDR3 covers 15 residues. CDR3: CASSDRGHEDYEQYF. Here the CDR3 DNA reads TGTGCCAGCTCGGACAGGGGACACGAAGATTACGAGCAGTACTTC.

This clone was counted between two and nine times. V usage is TRBV28 and J usage is TRBJ1-4; 7 nucleotides align to TRBD1. The V segment lost 8 bases and the J segment 3 bases; nucleotides outside the gene matches: 3. CDR1 and CDR2 (germline): MDHEN, SYDVKM. CDR3 length: 13 residues. CDR3 protein: CASSGTANEKLFF. CDR3 DNA: TGTGCCAGCTCGGGGACAGCTAATGAAAAACTGTTTTTT.

The rearrangement links TRBV7-9 to TRBJ2-7; no reliable D call. Between the trimmed V and J ends, which lost 2 bases and 6 bases, there was a span of 5 bases. The CDR3 has 11 residues. Germline V gene sequence: CDR1 SEHNR, CDR2 FQNEAQ (reference sequence). In DNA, the CDR3 is TGTGCCAGCAGCTTATCGAGCGAGCAGTACTTC. Its protein product is CASSLSSEQYF. Based on the CDR3 plus reference TRBV7-9 and TRBJ2-7, the full variable domain is DTGVSQNPRHKITKRGQNVTFRCDPISEHNRLYWYRQTLGQGPEFLTYFQNEAQLEKSRLLSDRFSAERPKGSFSTLEIQRTEQGDSAMYLCASSLSSEQYFGPGTRLTVT.

The CDR3: CASSLRQGSEPQHF. The CDR3 nucleotides read TGTGCCAGCAGCTTAAGGCAGGGATCGGAGCCCCAGCATTTT. J is TRBJ1-5 and V is TRBV7-2; possibly TRBD1 for D (5 bases). V lost 2 bases and J 8 bases, leaving 13 bases between the germline ends. The CDR3 totals 14 residues. CDR1 and CDR2 from the germline V gene are SGHTA and FQGNSA.

This chain connects TRBV5-1 to TRBJ2-1; 8 bases line up with TRBD1. CDR1 and CDR2 from the germline V gene are SGHRS and YFSETQ. Trimming cost V 0 bases and J 9 bases; bases outside gene matches: 8. The CDR3 consists of 15 residues. The CDR3 reads CASSLDATGAGEQFF. CDR3 sequence (DNA): TGCGCCAGCAGCTTGGATGCGACAGGGGCGGGTGAGCAGTTCTTC.

The chain combines TRBV7-6 with TRBJ1-1; D may be TRBD1 (5 bases). Germline loops: CDR1 SGHVS, CDR2 FNYEAQ. CDR3 length equals 14 residues. Trimming cost V 1 base and J 6 bases, with 12 bases left between them. CDR3 in DNA: TGTGCCAGCAGCTTAGATGGGGGGGTCGCTGAAGCTTTCTTT. It specifies CASSLDGGVAEAFF.

J is TRBJ2-1 and V is TRBV5-4; 11 bases match TRBD2. The CDR3 runs 17 residues. Looked up from germline, CDR1 is SGHNT and CDR2 is YYREEE (reference sequence). The V and J ends lost 4 bases and 9 bases, in that order; junction bases with no gene match: 15. CDR3 sequence: CASSLGLAGPEGTEQFF. The CDR3 DNA reads as TGTGCCAGCAGCCTAGGACTAGCGGGTCCCGAGGGTACTGAGCAGTTCTTC.

This clone was detected only once. J is TRBJ1-1 and V is TRBV15; D call uncertain. The CDR3 consists of 16 residues. V was cut by 0 bases and J by 6 bases, with 17 bases left in between. Germline lookup yields CDR1 LNHNV and CDR2 YYDKDF (reference sequence). CDR3 amino acids: CATSRDPSGVTAEAFF. The DNA for the CDR3 is TGTGCCACCAGCAGAGATCCGTCCGGGGTTACGGCTGAAGCTTTCTTT.

The genes are TRBV15 and TRBJ2-1; 8 bases are shared with TRBD2. With V trimmed by 5 bases and J by 7 bases, 13 bases remained unmatched. The CDR3 contains 16 residues. Per the germline V gene, CDR1 is LNHNV and CDR2 is YYDKDF (reference sequence). The CDR3 DNA sequence: TGTGCCACCAGCTTGACGGGATTAGCGGGACGGAATGAGCAGTTCTTC. Amino acids: CATSLTGLAGRNEQFF.

V and J are TRBV2 and TRBJ2-7, with 7 nucleotides matching TRBD1. The CDR3 extends over 14 amino acids. V lost 4 bases to trimming and J lost 1 base; unmatched junction nucleotides: 4. Germline CDR1 reads SNHLY; CDR2 reads FYNNEI. The CDR3 sequence: CASSAYRGSYEQYF. The CDR3, as DNA: TGTGCCAGCAGTGCTTACAGGGGTTCCTACGAGCAGTACTTC.

The rearrangement links TRBV19 to TRBJ2-2, with 12 nucleotides matching TRBD2. Trimming took 0 bases from V and 5 from J; bases not matched to a gene: 10. Germline values: CDR1 LNHDA, CDR2 SQIVND (reference sequence). This CDR3 spans 19 amino acids. The CDR3 loop reads CASSIEAGTSGRSTGELFF. The CDR3 DNA is TGTGCCAGTAGTATAGAGGCGGGAACTAGCGGGAGGTCTACCGGGGAGCTGTTTTTT.

The rearrangement joins TRBV7-2 to TRBJ2-3, with TRBD2 identical over 8 bases. Germline assignment: CDR1 SGHTA and CDR2 FQGNSA. V was clipped by 2 bases and J by 1 base; unmatched bases: 5. The CDR3 covers 16 residues. CDR3 bases: TGTGCCAGCAGCTTAAAAGCGGGAGCGGGCACAGATACGCAGTATTTT. Its protein product is CASSLKAGAGTDTQYF.

The chain uses TRBV5-1 and TRBJ2-7; 9 bases match TRBD1. Trimming removed 0 bases from V and 4 bases from J; junction bases left unmatched: 8. This CDR3 spans 16 amino acids. Per germline, CDR1 SGHRS and CDR2 YFSETQ. The CDR3 region is CASSLAEPGQGYEQYF. In DNA, the CDR3 is TGCGCCAGCAGCTTGGCCGAGCCGGGACAGGGTTACGAGCAGTACTTC.

This clone was recorded a few times. V is TRBV9 and J is TRBJ2-1, with 8 bases fitting TRBD2. CDR1 is SGDLS, CDR2 YYNGEE, per germline. The CDR3 has 14 residues. With 0 bases clipped from V and 6 bases from J, the junction kept 2 bases outside the gene matches. The CDR3 bases are TGTGCCAGCAGCGTAGCGGGAGGGCTCAATGAGCAGTTCTTC. Protein sequence: CASSVAGGLNEQFF. Full variable domain (remainder filled in from reference TRBV9 and TRBJ2-1): DSGVTQTPKHLITATGQRVTLRCSPRSGDLSVYWYQQSLDQGLQFLIQYYNGEERAKGNILERFSAQQFPDLHSELNLSSLELGDSALYFCASSVAGGLNEQFFGPGTRLTVL.